The 27 T cell receptor beta chains presented below share a single source sample, sequenced in a study of technical replicates of blood from several donors. Produced via immunoSEQ multiplex PCR; TCRdb's table is partial and in-frame only. The sample lists some 48,000 clones, approximately 95% occurring once. Sample: T cells isolated from PBMCs. The source of these receptors is a human donor in good health.

This clone was counted a few times. CDR3 protein: CASSRTGTGGGYTF. The CDR3, as DNA: TGTGCCAGCAGCCGGACCGGGACAGGGGGTGGCTACACCTTC. The chain uses TRBV5-4 and TRBJ1-2; 11 nucleotides line up with TRBD1. V shed 4 bases, J shed 7 bases, and the junction held 6 bases outside the gene matches. The CDR3 has 14 amino acids. Germline CDR1 is SGHNT and CDR2 is YYREEE (reference sequence).

V and J are TRBV5-1 and TRBJ2-1; 8 bases are a match to TRBD2. J was trimmed by 7 bases and V by 4 bases; bases with no gene match: 10. The CDR3 runs 15 residues. Germline V gives CDR1 SGHRS, CDR2 YFSETQ. The CDR3 is CASSPSTGGMNEQFF. As DNA, the CDR3 is TGCGCCAGCAGCCCTTCGACGGGAGGGATGAATGAGCAGTTCTTC. The entire variable domain, with the rest obtained from reference TRBV5-1 and TRBJ2-1, is as follows: KAGVTQTPRYLIKTRGQQVTLSCSPISGHRSVSWYQQTPGQGLQFLFEYFSETQRNKGNFPGRFSGRQFSNSRSEMNVSTLELGDSALYLCASSPSTGGMNEQFFGPGTRLTVL.

V usage is TRBV7-3 and J usage is TRBJ2-7; TRBD1 matches 10 bases. CDR1 and CDR2 (germline): SGHTA, FQGTGA. This CDR3 has 14 amino acids. V trimming: 5 bases; J trimming: 4 bases; junction bases outside the gene matches: 5. Written as DNA, the CDR3 is TGTGCCAGCAGCCAGCGACAGGGGGCATACGAGCAGTACTTC. Protein sequence: CASSQRQGAYEQYF.

The chain is built from TRBV9 and TRBJ1-1, with D uncertain. This CDR3 is built from 13 residues. Germline V gene data show CDR1 as SGDLS and CDR2 as YYNGEE. V was clipped by 0 bases and J by 5 bases, with 8 bases between them. The CDR3: CASSVAPGTEAFF. CDR3 nucleotides: TGTGCCAGCAGCGTAGCTCCGGGGACTGAAGCTTTCTTT.

This clone was counted a few times. The rearrangement uses TRBV7-8 and TRBJ2-7; 10 nucleotides match TRBD1. Per the germline V gene, CDR1 is SGHVS and CDR2 is FQNEAQ. The trim removed 3 bases at V and 3 bases at J, leaving 2 bases unmatched. The CDR3 loop spans 14 amino acids. This CDR3 is CASSFGTGDYEQYF. The DNA of the CDR3 is TGTGCCAGCAGCTTTGGGACAGGGGACTACGAGCAGTACTTC.

This chain links TRBV10-1 with TRBJ2-6; D ambiguous. The ends were cut back, 4 bases at V and 9 bases at J, with 10 bases in the middle. Per germline, CDR1 WNHNN and CDR2 SYGVQD (reference sequence). This CDR3 has 13 amino acids. The CDR3 DNA follows: TGCGCCAGCAGTGCCAATGGAGACAACGTCCTGACTTTC. Protein: CASSANGDNVLTF.

V gene TRBV10-3 combines with J gene TRBJ1-2; D not certain. Germline CDR1 reads ENHRY; CDR2 reads SYGVKD. The ends were cut back, 4 bases at V and 2 bases at J, with 14 bases in the middle. The CDR3 totals 15 residues. The CDR3 loop reads CAISGALTKNYGYTF. CDR3 nucleotides: TGTGCCATCAGTGGGGCACTTACAAAGAACTATGGCTACACCTTC.

The chain employs TRBV10-3 and TRBJ2-7; D perhaps matches TRBD2 (6 bases). The germline V gene has CDR1 ENHRY and CDR2 SYGVKD. CDR3 length equals 14 residues. The V gene lost 6 bases and the J gene lost 2 bases, with 14 bases spanning the gap. For the CDR3, the DNA is TGTGCCATCAGCGGGACTGGCAATACCTACGAGCAGTACTTC. It specifies CAISGTGNTYEQYF.

This clone is a singleton in its sample. This sequence joins TRBV10-3 and TRBJ2-7, with D possibly matching TRBD1 (6 bases). In germline, CDR1 is ENHRY, CDR2 SYGVKD. The V end lost 6 bases, the J end lost 4 bases, and 16 bases lay between the germline ends. The CDR3 totals 14 residues. CDR3 protein: CAISLTGISYEQYF. The CDR3 bases are TGTGCCATCAGCTTGACAGGTATAAGTTACGAGCAGTACTTC.

The V and J genes are TRBV19 and TRBJ2-3; D is ambiguous. The germline gives CDR1 LNHDA, CDR2 SQIVND (reference sequence). V dropped 3 bases and J dropped 9 bases, with 16 bases sitting between them. This CDR3 comprises 14 residues. The CDR3 loop reads CASSISTYGQTQYF. CDR3 DNA: TGTGCCAGTAGTATCTCCACCTATGGGCAAACGCAGTATTTT.

This chain uses TRBV5-1 with TRBJ1-2, with TRBD1 matching over 10 bases. Germline V lookup: CDR1 SGHRS, CDR2 YFSETQ. CDR3 length equals 15 residues. The ends lost 6 bases at V and 7 bases at J; junction bases unmatched: 12. This CDR3 is CASIPPGQGRGGYTF. In DNA, the CDR3 is TGCGCCAGCATCCCTCCGGGACAGGGGCGGGGTGGCTACACCTTC.

This clone was counted a few times. The chain carries TRBV2 and TRBJ2-7, with 9 positions matching TRBD2. The CDR3 extends over 13 amino acids. Germline V CDR1 and CDR2: SNHLY, FYNNEI. V trimming: 11 bases; J trimming: 2 bases; junction bases outside the gene matches: 7. The CDR3 coding sequence is TGTGCCGGAGCGGGAGGCCTGACCTACGAGCAGTACTTC. This sequence encodes CAGAGGLTYEQYF.

This chain joins TRBV28 and TRBJ1-1; no definite D call. V lost 5 bases to trimming and J lost 0 bases, with 13 bases between them. This CDR3 region has 15 residues. CDR1 is MDHEN and CDR2 is SYDVKM in the germline V gene. The DNA for the CDR3 is TGTGCCAGCAGTCCCGAGGTAGCCATGAACACTGAAGCTTTCTTT. Protein sequence: CASSPEVAMNTEAFF.

V is TRBV28 and J is TRBJ1-5; 7 bases match TRBD1. The V and J ends lost 1 base and 9 bases, in that order; junction bases with no gene match: 9. Germline V CDR1 and CDR2: MDHEN, SYDVKM. The CDR3 is 15 residues long. CDR3 sequence (DNA): TGTGCCAGCAGTTTATTAGACAGGGCCATCGGGCCCCAGCATTTT. Residues: CASSLLDRAIGPQHF.

As DNA, the CDR3 is TGTGCCAGCAGTGAACCACAATTCCACGAGCAGTACTTC. Protein sequence: CASSEPQFHEQYF. V gene TRBV25-1 combines with J gene TRBJ2-7; D is undetermined. This CDR3 is 13 amino acids long. Germline values: CDR1 MGHDK, CDR2 SYGVNS. V gave up 2 bases and J gave up 5 bases, with 10 bases separating them.

This clone was picked up one time. The chain employs TRBV7-9 and TRBJ1-2; D possibly corresponds to TRBD1 (5 bases). Germline lookup yields CDR1 SEHNR and CDR2 FQNEAQ (reference sequence). The CDR3 runs to 14 residues. The V and J ends lost 5 bases and 2 bases respectively, with 12 bases between them. In DNA form, the CDR3 reads TGTGCCAGCAGCCCGGGCGGGGGAAACTATGGCTACACCTTC. It yields the protein CASSPGGGNYGYTF.

This rearrangement joins TRBV29-1 to TRBJ1-1; D is possibly TRBD1 (5 bases). Trimming shortened V by 2 bases and J by 3 bases, and 10 bases separated the two germline ends. The germline CDR1 and CDR2 sequences are SQVTM and ANQGSEA. The CDR3 sequence is 13 residues long. CDR3 amino acids: CSVEQTAYTEAFF. In nucleotides, the CDR3 is TGCAGCGTTGAACAGACAGCTTACACTGAAGCTTTCTTT.

The chain has TRBV2 and TRBJ1-2, with D possibly matching TRBD1 (5 bases). Germline V gives CDR1 SNHLY, CDR2 FYNNEI. Trimming cost V 3 bases and J 2 bases, with 7 bases left between them. The CDR3 is 13 residues long. Here the CDR3 DNA reads TGTGCCAGCAGTGAGGCAGGGAACTATGGCTACACCTTC. This sequence encodes CASSEAGNYGYTF.

The chain couples TRBV23-1 to TRBJ2-1; a possible D gene is TRBD1 (6 bases). TRBV23-1 is an ORF; its function is uncertain. The CDR3 loop spans 15 amino acids. V was pared by 2 bases and J by 3 bases, with 11 bases between. The CDR3 loop is CASSQTDSLYNEQFF. DNA for the CDR3: TGCGCCAGCAGTCAAACGGACAGCCTCTACAATGAGCAGTTCTTC.

The V call is TRBV6-5, the J call TRBJ1-1, with TRBD1 identical over 7 bases. Germline trimming cut 1 base from V and 0 bases from J; bases unmatched to any gene: 5. Per germline, CDR1 MNHEY and CDR2 SVGAGI. This CDR3 spans 16 amino acids. CDR3 nucleotides: TGTGCCAGCAGTTACTTCCGGGGACAGATGAACACTGAAGCTTTCTTT. Translation gives CASSYFRGQMNTEAFF.

J is TRBJ1-1 and V is TRBV9, with a weak D call TRBD1 (6 bases). From germline, CDR1 is SGDLS and CDR2 YYNGEE. Trimming took off 0 bases at V and 6 bases at J, with 12 bases between the two ends. CDR3 length equals 14 residues. The CDR3 region has the DNA TGTGCCAGCAGCGTAGGCGGGGGGCTCGCTGAAGCTTTCTTT. This encodes CASSVGGGLAEAFF.

This chain connects TRBV4-3 to TRBJ1-4; 12 bases agree with TRBD1. Trimming took 6 bases from V and 6 from J; bases not matched to a gene: 5. The CDR3 sequence is 15 residues long. Germline V lookup: CDR1 LGHNA, CDR2 YSLEER. The CDR3 DNA follows: TGCGCCAGCAGACGGGACAGGGGGCGGGATGAAAAACTGTTTTTT. It is translated as CASRRDRGRDEKLFF.

V is TRBV7-9 and J is TRBJ1-5; TRBD1 aligns across 7 bases. The CDR3 is made up of 14 amino acids. J gave up 5 bases and V 5 bases, and 6 bases lay outside the gene matches. The germline gives CDR1 SEHNR, CDR2 FQNEAQ (reference sequence). CDR3 loop: CASSPGTVYQPQHF. CDR3 nucleotides: TGTGCCAGCAGCCCGGGGACAGTTTATCAGCCCCAGCATTTT.

V gene TRBV7-3 combines with J gene TRBJ2-7; D is uncertain. Germline V gene data show CDR1 as SGHTA and CDR2 as FQGTGA. V was shortened by 4 bases and J by 0 bases, with 7 bases between the two germline ends. The CDR3 is 13 residues long. For the CDR3, the DNA is TGTGCCAGCAGCTCAGCGAACTCCTACGAGCAGTACTTC. This gives the protein CASSSANSYEQYF. The variable domain in full, with the rest retrieved from reference TRBV7-3 and TRBJ2-7, is GAGVSQTPSNKVTEKGKYVELRCDPISGHTALYWYRQSLGQGPEFLIYFQGTGAADDSGLPNDRFFAVRPEGSVSTLKIQRTERGDSAVYLCASSSANSYEQYFGPGTRLTVT.

This clone was detected only once. The V call is TRBV9, the J call TRBJ2-1, with D unclear. The CDR3 length is 12 residues. Trimming took 3 bases from V and 6 from J, leaving 7 bases between them. The germline V gene encodes CDR1 SGDLS and CDR2 YYNGEE. The CDR3 region has the DNA TGTGCCAGCAGCGCGTATTTCAATGAGCAGTTCTTC. Translating gives CASSAYFNEQFF.

The chain has TRBV18 and TRBJ1-1, with D hard to call. Germline V gene sequence: CDR1 KGHSH, CDR2 LQKENI. V was clipped by 3 bases and J by 4 bases, with 9 bases between them. The CDR3 sequence is 13 residues long. The CDR3 nucleotides are TGTGCCAGCTCACCTCCGCTTAGCACTGAAGCTTTCTTT. As protein: CASSPPLSTEAFF.

The chain recombines TRBV6-5 with TRBJ2-2; D might be TRBD1 (6 bases). This CDR3 spans 12 amino acids. V lost 10 bases and J lost 5, with 11 bases in between. Germline lookup yields CDR1 MNHEY and CDR2 SVGAGI. The CDR3 loop reads CATRTATGELFF. In DNA, the CDR3 is TGTGCCACCCGGACAGCAACCGGGGAGCTGTTTTTT.